This T cell receptor (beta chain) was recorded in a study of T cell repertoires in cytomegalovirus infection. Study context: An indication of both CMV infection and matching HLA type came from public TCR beta signatures.

TCRdb used MiXCR to reprocess the reads, holding one entry per CDR3 protein. This table has 110,000 to 150,000 distinct CDR3 sequences, more than 30% appearing once. A note on this clonotype: Its specificity is unknown.

The V segment lost 6 bases and the J segment 4 bases; nucleotides outside the gene matches: 8. CDR3 length equals 15 residues. This TCR came from a human donor in good health (CMV status not recorded). Some clones in this sample may be carry-over from other donors' samples. The source was CD8+ T cells from cultured PBMCs, collected from culture after CMV antigen stimulation. The V gene is TRBV12-3 or TRBV12-4, the J gene TRBJ2-1; TRBD2 agrees at 8 bases. CDR3 sequence: CASSKTSGPYNEQFF. CDR3 sequence (DNA): TGTGCCAGCAGCAAAACTAGCGGACCATACAATGAGCAGTTCTTC.